A single sample is the source of the 8 T cell receptor beta chains below, sequenced in a study of cytomegalovirus exposure and HLA in healthy donors. 60 Vbeta and 13 Jbeta primers were used in PCR. Sequencing was performed with immunoSEQ multiplex PCR; in TCRdb, only in-frame clones are kept and a portion is missing. The sample has 100,000 or so clones; approximately 77% are singletons. Sequencing was carried out using PBMCs. The receptors here all came from a male donor in good health and CMV-seropositive.

The chain employs TRBV10-3 and TRBJ2-6; D perhaps matches TRBD1 (6 bases). Per germline, CDR1 ENHRY and CDR2 SYGVKD. The CDR3 has 12 residues. V was shortened by 3 bases and J by 13 bases, with 10 bases between the two germline ends. CDR3 loop: CAISEQGLVLTF. DNA of the CDR3: TGTGCCATCAGTGAACAGGGCCTGGTCCTGACTTTC.

This chain links TRBV30 with TRBJ2-7; 8 nucleotides agree with TRBD2. The germline gives CDR1 GTSNPN, CDR2 SVGIG (reference sequence). The V segment lost 2 bases and the J segment 4 bases; nucleotides outside the gene matches: 4. The CDR3 is made up of 13 amino acids. CDR3 nucleotide sequence: TGTGCCTGGAGTCCAGCGGGGGCTTACGAGCAGTACTTC. As protein: CAWSPAGAYEQYF.

The sample holds a few counts of this clone. The chain couples TRBV6-1 to TRBJ1-1, with a possible D match to TRBD1 (5 bases). This CDR3 has 14 amino acids. The V end was cut by 6 bases, the J end by 5 bases, with 16 bases between. Germline values: CDR1 MNHNS, CDR2 SASEGT. CDR3 nucleotides: TGTGCCAGCAGCCGGACGGGGGGAGGAACTGAAGCTTTCTTT. Protein product: CASSRTGGGTEAFF.

The chain employs TRBV29-1 and TRBJ1-2, with D unclear. This CDR3 is built from 11 residues. V lost 7 bases and J 4 bases, leaving 10 bases between the germline ends. Germline V CDR1 and CDR2: SQVTM, ANQGSEA. The CDR3 coding sequence is TGCAGCGCCGTCCGGGGCTATGGCTACACCTTC. Protein product: CSAVRGYGYTF.

The chain has TRBV30 and TRBJ2-2, with 10 nucleotides matching TRBD1. Per germline, CDR1 GTSNPN and CDR2 SVGIG (reference sequence). The ends lost 1 base at V and 7 bases at J; junction bases unmatched: 9. The CDR3 covers 16 residues. The CDR3 spells CAWSALPGQGIGELFF. The CDR3 DNA is TGTGCCTGGAGTGCCCTCCCGGGACAGGGGATCGGGGAGCTGTTTTTT.

In its sample, this clone was seen a few times. The chain carries TRBV7-9 and TRBJ1-1; D gene ambiguous. CDR3 length: 12 amino acids. V lost 5 bases and J lost 3, with 7 bases in between. Germline V gene sequence: CDR1 SEHNR, CDR2 FQNEAQ (reference sequence). CDR3 loop: CASSPSYTEAFF. The CDR3 DNA sequence: TGTGCCAGCAGCCCATCATACACTGAAGCTTTCTTT.

This clone was counted once. The chain employs TRBV5-4 and TRBJ2-7; the match to TRBD1 covers 7 bases. This CDR3 comprises 13 residues. V dropped 3 bases and J dropped 5; count of bases not matched to a gene: 5. CDR1 is SGHNT and CDR2 is YYREEE in the germline V gene (reference sequence). The CDR3 spells CASSSTGNDEQYF. DNA for the CDR3: TGTGCCAGCAGCTCGACAGGGAACGACGAGCAGTACTTC.

The sample holds a few counts of this clone. The V call is TRBV5-5, the J call TRBJ1-4; perhaps TRBD1 as D (6 bases). The V and J ends lost 0 bases and 3 bases respectively, with 15 bases between them. Germline V CDR1 and CDR2: SGHKS, YYEKEE (reference sequence). CDR3 size: 17 residues. The CDR3 DNA sequence: TGTGCCAGCAGCTTGGAGCAGGGGCCGTCAGCTAATGAAAAACTGTTTTTT. Its protein product is CASSLEQGPSANEKLFF.